The 18 T cell receptor beta chains reported below all come from one sample, sequenced in a study of T cell clonality in common variable immunodeficiency. The data were produced by immunoSEQ multiplex PCR, yet TCRdb's version contains in-frame clones alone and is incomplete. The specimen has roughly 42,000 clones, none found just once. Sequenced: peripheral blood mononuclear cells. The receptors originated from a person aged 18 to 75 in good health.

Concerning this clone itself: The CDR3 end is not reached by the read, which stops 3 residues before it; the germline J gene fills it in. The genes are TRBV11-2 and TRBJ2-7, with a possible D match to TRBD2 (6 bases). The germline V gene encodes CDR1 SGHAT and CDR2 FQNNGV. The CDR3 contains 14 residues. Trimming removed 3 bases from V and 3 bases from J, with 12 bases in between. The covered CDR3 bases are TGTGCCAGCAGCTTCCCGGGGGTTAGCTACGAG. Translated, it gives CASSFPGVSYE. The CDR3 in full is CASSFPGVSYEQYF.

This clone was counted ten times or more. The read stops 3 residues short of the end of the CDR3; the missing end is completed from the germline J gene. The genes are TRBV6-1 and TRBJ2-7, with a weak D call TRBD1 (6 bases). V lost 1 base, J lost 1 base, and 8 bases lay in between. CDR3 length equals 14 residues. CDR1 is MNHNS, CDR2 SASEGT, per germline. CDR3 sequence reads: CASSEGQGSYEQYF. Incomplete CDR3 DNA: TGTGCCAGCAGTGAAGGGCAGGGGTCCTACGAG.

The sample holds many counts of this clone. The sequence runs out 3 residues before the end of the CDR3; the remainder is reconstructed from the germline J gene. The chain uses TRBV13 and TRBJ2-3; D call uncertain. CDR1 PRHDT and CDR2 FYEKMQ come from the germline V gene (reference sequence). CDR3 size: 14 residues. Trimming took off 3 bases at V and 0 bases at J, with 7 bases between the two ends. CDR3 protein: CASSLARSTDTQYF. The part of the CDR3 DNA that was read is TGTGCCAGCAGCTTGGCTAGGAGCACAGATACG.

This clone was seen at least ten times. The read falls 3 residues short of the CDR3 end, and the missing part is taken from the germline J gene. The chain recombines TRBV29-1 with TRBJ2-7, with 8 bases fitting TRBD1. Germline loops: CDR1 SQVTM, CDR2 ANQGSEA. CDR3 length: 15 amino acids. V gave up 0 bases and J gave up 2 bases; unmatched junction bases: 6. Partial CDR3 DNA: TGCAGCGTTGAAGAGCGACAGGGGAGAACCTACGAG. It codes for CSVEERQGRTYE. The entire CDR3 protein is CSVEERQGRTYEQYF.

At least ten counts were recorded for this clone. The part of the CDR3 DNA that was read is TGTGCCAGCAGTCAGACAGGGCGATCGGTACCC. This encodes CASSQTGRSVP. The full CDR3 protein is CASSQTGRSVPLHF. V is TRBV6-2 or TRBV6-3 and J is TRBJ1-6, with 7 positions matching TRBD1. The read comes to an end 3 residues before the CDR3 does, leaving the germline J gene to fill in the end. J gave up 12 bases and V 5 bases, and 10 bases lay outside the gene matches. The V gene's germline CDR1 is MNHEY and CDR2 SVGEGT. CDR3 length equals 14 residues.

This clone was seen ten or more times. The CDR3 extends 3 residues past the end of the read, so its final part is completed from the germline J gene. V usage is TRBV29-1 and J usage is TRBJ2-1; 8 nucleotides line up with TRBD2. This CDR3 region has 13 residues. V lost 5 bases, J lost 4 bases, and 4 bases stayed unmatched. Germline V gene sequence: CDR1 SQVTM, CDR2 ANQGSEA. The CDR3 DNA, read in part, is TGCAGCGTTTTACTAGCGGCGTACAATGAG. It codes for CSVLLAAYNE. The whole CDR3 sequence reads CSVLLAAYNEQFF.

Within the sample, this clone is medium-sized. The read terminates 3 residues ahead of where the CDR3 ends, so the germline J gene completes it. The chain links TRBV20-1 to TRBJ2-2; D call uncertain. In germline, CDR1 is DFQATT, CDR2 SNEGSKA (reference sequence). V was shortened by 0 bases and J by 5 bases, with 7 bases between the two germline ends. The CDR3 is 13 residues long. The DNA read from the CDR3 is TGCAGTGCTAGAGATAGGGTGACCGGGGAG. Translating gives CSARDRVTGE. The entire CDR3 sequence reads CSARDRVTGELFF.

This clone showed up many times. The read is 3 residues too short to cover the CDR3 end, so that end is filled in from the germline J gene. The rearrangement links TRBV19 to TRBJ2-3, with TRBD2 matching over 8 bases. This CDR3 spans 16 amino acids. CDR1 is LNHDA and CDR2 is SQIVND in the germline V gene (reference sequence). V shed 3 bases and J 1 base; nucleotides not matched to a gene: 6. CDR3 in amino acids: CASSIIPAGGTDTQYF. The sequenced CDR3 bases are TGTGCCAGTAGTATCATCCCAGCGGGAGGCACAGATACG.

This clone was observed a handful of times. The covered CDR3 bases are TGTGCCAGTAGTATTCGCGGCGGGAATTCACCG. This translates into CASSIRGGNSP. The entire CDR3 is CASSIRGGNSPLFF. The chain carries TRBV19 and TRBJ2-2; D is perhaps TRBD2 (6 bases). The DNA ends 3 residues before the CDR3 does, and the rest of the CDR3 is filled in from the germline J gene. Per the germline V gene, CDR1 is LNHDA and CDR2 is SQIVND (reference sequence). The CDR3 has 14 residues.

There are many counts of this clone. Incomplete CDR3 DNA: TGTGCCAGTAGTAGCTACAGGACAGGGGGTAGCACAGATACG. Translating gives CASSSYRTGGSTDT. In full, the CDR3 reads CASSSYRTGGSTDTQYF. The J gene is TRBJ2-3, the V gene TRBV19, with TRBD1 matching over 10 bases. Read data end 3 residues before the CDR3 end; the end is taken from the germline J gene. With V trimmed by 4 bases and J by 0 bases, 7 bases remained unmatched. Germline V gives CDR1 LNHDA, CDR2 SQIVND (reference sequence). The CDR3 spans 17 residues.

On this clone: The read ends 3 residues shy of where the CDR3 ends; the end is completed using the germline J gene. J is TRBJ1-1 and V is TRBV7-6; D is possibly TRBD1 (6 bases). CDR1 SGHVS and CDR2 FNYEAQ come from the germline V gene. The germline V and J ends were trimmed by 6 bases and 1 base, with 18 bases remaining between them. The CDR3 is 16 residues long. The sequenced part of the CDR3 DNA is TGTGCCAGCAGTTACCGTCCCGGGACAACGAACACTGAA. It codes for CASSYRPGTTNTE. The full-length CDR3 reads as CASSYRPGTTNTEAFF. Full variable domain (rest looked up from reference TRBV7-6 and TRBJ1-1): GAGVSQSPRYKVTKRGQDVALRCDPISGHVSLYWYRQALGQGPEFLTYFNYEAQQDKSGLPNDRFSAERPEGSISTLTIQRTEQRDSAMYRCASSYRPGTTNTEAFFGQGTRLTVV.

This clone showed up many times. Read sequence stops 3 residues before the CDR3 end, and the germline J gene provides the missing end. V gene TRBV12-3 or TRBV12-4 combines with J gene TRBJ2-7, with D possibly TRBD1 on 6 matching bases. The CDR3 is 16 amino acids. The V gene lost 5 bases and the J gene lost 2 bases, with 19 bases spanning the gap. Partial CDR3 DNA: TGTGCCAGCAGTCCCTATACTACAGGGAGAGCCTACGAG. The encoded protein is CASSPYTTGRAYE. The full CDR3 reads CASSPYTTGRAYEQYF.

This clone has a count of ten or more. The read ends 3 residues shy of where the CDR3 ends; the end is completed using the germline J gene. The chain uses TRBV14 and TRBJ2-5; tentative D call: TRBD2 (5 bases). Trimming cost V 6 bases and J 5 bases, with 7 bases left between them. The CDR3 contains 11 residues. CDR1 is SGHDN, CDR2 FVKESK, per germline. Partial CDR3 DNA: TGTGCCAGCAGTCGCGGGGAGACC. It yields the protein CASSRGET. In full, the CDR3 is CASSRGETQYF.

The table lists this clone with many counts. The read falls 3 residues short of the CDR3 end, and the missing part is taken from the germline J gene. The chain has TRBV5-4 and TRBJ2-7; D is uncertain. Between the trimmed V and J ends, which lost 0 bases and 2 bases, there was a span of 12 bases. The germline gives CDR1 SGHNT, CDR2 YYREEE (reference sequence). This CDR3 spans 15 amino acids. CDR3 DNA (partial): TGTGCCAGCAGCTTGGGTACAACTACGGCCTACGAG. This codes for CASSLGTTTAYE. The whole CDR3 region reads CASSLGTTTAYEQYF.

This clone was recorded at least ten times. The CDR3 end falls 3 residues outside the read, so it is completed with the germline J gene. The chain is built from TRBV4-1 and TRBJ1-5; a possible D gene is TRBD1 (5 bases). V gave up 3 bases and J gave up 2 bases, with 14 bases separating them. Germline-derived CDR1 and CDR2 are MGHRA and YSYEKL. CDR3 length equals 16 residues. The DNA read from the CDR3 is TGCGCCAGCAGCCAGGAAAGACAGCTAGGCAATCAGCCC. It encodes CASSQERQLGNQP. The whole CDR3 is CASSQERQLGNQPQHF.

A note on this clone: The read comes to an end 3 residues before the CDR3 does, leaving the germline J gene to fill in the end. This rearrangement joins TRBV20-1 to TRBJ2-1, with TRBD2 matching over 10 bases. The germline gives CDR1 DFQATT, CDR2 SNEGSKA (reference sequence). The ends lost 2 bases at V and 0 bases at J; junction bases unmatched: 16. This CDR3 has 20 residues. The CDR3 protein is CSARRRDTSTSGRSYNEQFF. CDR3 DNA, as far as it was read: TGCAGTGCTAGACGTCGGGACACCTCGACTAGCGGGCGCTCCTACAATGAG.

This clone was recorded at least ten times. The read ends 3 residues before the CDR3 terminus; that terminus is restored from the germline J gene. The rearrangement uses TRBV2 and TRBJ2-5, with TRBD2 matching 10 bases. In germline, CDR1 is SNHLY, CDR2 FYNNEI. Trimming took 6 bases from V and 0 from J; bases not matched to a gene: 4. CDR3 length equals 15 residues. The CDR3 sequence is CASRRTSGNQETQYF. The DNA read from the CDR3 is TGTGCCAGCAGGAGGACTAGCGGAAACCAAGAGACC.

This clone was seen many times. With the read ending 3 residues before the CDR3 end, the germline J gene is used to fill in that end. The chain carries TRBV7-2 and TRBJ2-5, with D tentatively TRBD1 (5 bases). The V gene lost 7 bases and the J gene lost 5 bases, with 5 bases spanning the gap. This CDR3 region has 10 residues. Germline V gene lookup returns CDR1 SGHTA and CDR2 FQGNSA. The DNA read from the CDR3 is TGTGCCAGCAAGGGGGAGACC. It is translated as CASKGET. Given in full, the CDR3 is CASKGETQYF. Complete variable domain (other parts from reference TRBV7-2 and TRBJ2-5): GAGVSQSPSNKVTEKGKDVELRCDPISGHTALYWYRQSLGQGLEFLIYFQGNSAPDKSGLPSDRFSAERTGGSVSTLTIQRTQQEDSAVYLCASKGETQYFGPGTRLLVL.